One and the same sample provided the 16 T cell receptor beta chains below, sequenced in a study of T cells in Graves' hyperthyroidism and ophthalmopathy. TCR beta CDR3 regions were amplified from RNA. Initially, a first-round RT-PCR of the TCR CDR3 employed the HTBI primer set. TCRdb itself ran the multiplex PCR reads through MiXCR, one entry per CDR3 protein. The sample records 150,000 or so distinct CDR3 sequences, roughly 10% being singletons. The material sequenced was blood. Receptors were obtained from a woman aged 18-29 years with Graves' hyperthyroidism that later progressed to Graves' ophthalmopathy.

This clonotype was seen at least ten times. The chain uses TRBV10-1 and TRBJ1-1; D uncertain. The CDR3 contains 13 residues. V lost 4 bases, J lost 0 bases, and 6 bases lay in between. Germline V lookup: CDR1 WNHNN, CDR2 SYGVQD (reference sequence). The CDR3 DNA sequence: TGCGCCAGCAGTGGCGAAATGAACACTGAAGCTTTCTTT. This encodes CASSGEMNTEAFF.

This clonotype was found once. This CDR3 is CASSVGLALQETQYF. The DNA for the CDR3 is TGTGCCAGCAGCGTAGGACTAGCCCTACAAGAGACCCAGTACTTC. The chain employs TRBV9 and TRBJ2-5; TRBD2 agrees at 7 bases. This CDR3 is built from 15 residues. Germline loops: CDR1 SGDLS, CDR2 YYNGEE. J was trimmed by 2 bases and V by 0 bases; bases with no gene match: 4.

The table lists this clonotype with many counts. The rearrangement uses TRBV6-1 and TRBJ1-5; no clear D. Germline CDR1 is MNHNS and CDR2 is SASEGT. This CDR3 is 14 amino acids long. Deletions cut 4 bases from V and 4 bases from J, with 11 bases between. As DNA, the CDR3 is TGTGCCAGCAGTGGAGATCGGGCGAATCAGCCCCAGCATTTT. It encodes CASSGDRANQPQHF.

The genes are TRBV27 and TRBJ2-7, with D uncertain. The V gene lost 3 bases and the J gene lost 5 bases, with 11 bases spanning the gap. In germline, CDR1 is MNHEY, CDR2 SMNVEV (reference sequence). CDR3 size: 13 residues. The CDR3 spells CASSFRVGHEQYF. In DNA, the CDR3 is TGTGCCAGCAGTTTTAGAGTGGGTCACGAGCAGTACTTC.

The table lists this clonotype with many counts. The chain links TRBV6-2 or TRBV6-3 to TRBJ1-5; D is ambiguous. Germline values: CDR1 MNHEY, CDR2 SVGEGT. This CDR3 contains 14 residues. Trimming stripped 3 bases from V and 2 bases from J, with 8 bases between. CDR3 nucleotides: TGTGCCAGCAGTTATGCGGGTGGCAATCAGCCCCAGCATTTT. It encodes CASSYAGGNQPQHF.

This clonotype was counted between two and nine times. The rearrangement joins TRBV5-4 to TRBJ2-3; 9 bases are shared with TRBD2. This CDR3 is 14 amino acids long. In germline, CDR1 is SGHNT, CDR2 YYREEE (reference sequence). V was pared by 4 bases and J by 7 bases, with 7 bases of the junction left unmatched. CDR3 residues: CASSVGTSYNTQYF. CDR3 in DNA: TGTGCCAGCAGCGTGGGGACTAGCTATAATACGCAGTATTTT.

This clonotype was seen only a few times. V gene TRBV19 combines with J gene TRBJ1-5, with 12 bases fitting TRBD1. Germline CDR1 is LNHDA and CDR2 is SQIVND (reference sequence). V dropped 5 bases and J dropped 3; count of bases not matched to a gene: 5. CDR3 length: 16 residues. The CDR3 DNA reads as TGTGCCAGTAGTGGGGACAGGGGGCTACCCAATCAGCCCCAGCATTTT. This sequence encodes CASSGDRGLPNQPQHF. The full variable domain, its missing parts supplied by reference TRBV19 and TRBJ1-5, is DGGITQSPKYLFRKEGQNVTLSCEQNLNHDAMYWYRQDPGQGLRLIYYSQIVNDFQKGDIAEGYSVSREKKESFPLTVTSAQKNPTAFYLCASSGDRGLPNQPQHFGDGTRLSIL.

This clonotype was seen many times. The CDR3 sequence: CASSPRMIGQGVDGYTF. The CDR3 DNA reads TGTGCCAGCTCACCACGGATGATAGGACAGGGTGTTGATGGCTACACCTTC. The V gene is TRBV18, the J gene TRBJ1-2; the match to TRBD1 covers 8 bases. V shed 1 base, J shed 6 bases, and the junction held 13 bases outside the gene matches. From germline, CDR1 is KGHSH and CDR2 LQKENI. CDR3 length equals 17 residues.

This sequence joins TRBV3-1 and TRBJ2-2; unclear D gene. From germline, CDR1 is LGHDT and CDR2 YNNKEL (reference sequence). Between the trimmed V and J ends, which lost 1 base and 5 bases, there was a span of 8 bases. The CDR3 covers 14 residues. The CDR3 reads CASSQGEWTGELFF. The CDR3, as DNA: TGTGCCAGCAGCCAAGGTGAGTGGACCGGGGAGCTGTTTTTT.

This clonotype has a count of ten or more. The chain is built from TRBV28 and TRBJ1-6; tentatively, D is TRBD1 (5 bases). Germline loops: CDR1 MDHEN, CDR2 SYDVKM. The CDR3 sequence is 16 residues long. The ends were cut back, 4 bases at V and 3 bases at J, with 13 bases in the middle. CDR3 in amino acids: CASSWGGRYYNSPLHF. CDR3 sequence (DNA): TGTGCCAGCAGTTGGGGCGGCAGATACTATAATTCACCCCTCCACTTT. The full variable domain, completed using reference TRBV28 and TRBJ1-6, is DVKVTQSSRYLVKRTGEKVFLECVQDMDHENMFWYRQDPGLGLRLIYFSYDVKMKEKGDIPEGYSVSREKKERFSLILESASTNQTSMYLCASSWGGRYYNSPLHFGNGTRLTVT.

The table lists this clonotype with a few counts. The J gene is TRBJ1-2, the V gene TRBV19; the D gene is possibly TRBD1 (5 bases). The germline V gene encodes CDR1 LNHDA and CDR2 SQIVND (reference sequence). V was trimmed by 7 bases and J by 7 bases, leaving 10 bases between them. This CDR3 is built from 11 residues. CDR3 region: CASTRGAGYTF. The CDR3 DNA sequence: TGTGCCAGTACCCGCGGGGCTGGCTACACCTTC.

V and J are TRBV5-1 and TRBJ2-3; TRBD2 aligns across 8 bases. The ends lost 3 bases at V and 2 bases at J; junction bases unmatched: 5. This CDR3 has 15 residues. Germline values: CDR1 SGHRS, CDR2 YFSETQ. The CDR3 region has the DNA TGCGCCAGCAGCTCGGGGGGGGGGCACACAGATACGCAGTATTTT. Translating gives CASSSGGGHTDTQYF.

This clonotype was seen repeatedly, ten times or more. The rearrangement uses TRBV7-6 and TRBJ2-1; a weak D match, TRBD2 (6 bases). Germline-derived CDR1 and CDR2 are SGHVS and FNYEAQ. CDR3 length equals 15 residues. V was clipped by 9 bases and J by 4 bases, with 19 bases between them. The CDR3 DNA is TGTGCCAGTACGCCCAGGCGGGAACGTTACAATGAGCAGTTCTTC. It translates to CASTPRRERYNEQFF.

This clonotype appeared a few times. The genes are TRBV29-1 and TRBJ2-2; no reliable D call. Trimming pared 4 bases from V and 1 base from J, leaving 7 bases between. CDR1 and CDR2 (germline): SQVTM, ANQGSEA. This CDR3 is 13 amino acids long. The CDR3 sequence: CSVVTENTGELFF. The CDR3 nucleotides are TGCAGCGTTGTTACAGAGAACACCGGGGAGCTGTTTTTT.

This clonotype was seen many times. The rearrangement uses TRBV4-2 and TRBJ2-5, with D perhaps TRBD1 or TRBD2 (5 bases each). CDR1 is LGHNA, CDR2 YNFKEQ, per germline. The CDR3 extends over 15 amino acids. V gave up 2 bases and J gave up 4 bases, with 14 bases separating them. The CDR3 protein is CASSQFRGPGETQYF. In nucleotides, the CDR3 is TGTGCCAGCAGCCAATTTCGGGGCCCGGGAGAGACCCAGTACTTC.

Only a few counts were recorded for this clonotype. V usage is TRBV18 and J usage is TRBJ2-1; D gene unclear. CDR1 is KGHSH, CDR2 LQKENI, per germline. This CDR3 is 14 amino acids long. The V gene lost 3 bases and the J gene lost 7 bases, with 13 bases spanning the gap. The CDR3 nucleotides read TGTGCCAGCTCACCGGTGTGGTCATCGAATGAGCAGTTCTTC. This encodes CASSPVWSSNEQFF.